A single sample gave rise to the 11 T cell receptor beta chains below, sequenced in a study of vaccination effects on CD4 cells after COVID-19. Pools of viral peptides were used by the ViraFEST assay to expand antigen-specific CD4+ T cells ahead of sequencing. Isolating CD4+ T cells followed less than 12 days of culture. Of the BNT162b2 and mRNA-1273 vaccines, participants received two doses of one or the other. These receptors have no identified antigens. Repertoires were generated with immunoSEQ multiplex PCR, while TCRdb's copy carries only in-frame clones and drops some. Here the sample spans roughly 70,000 clones, roughly 79% being singletons. Specimen: CD4+ T cells from PBMCs cultured with HCoV-OC43 spike peptides, collected after COVID-19 vaccination. Subset: HCoV-OC43 spike overlapping peptide pool stimulation. The source is a human donor who received a COVID-19 vaccine.

This sequence joins TRBV9 and TRBJ2-1; 8 nucleotides line up with TRBD2. The J segment lost 1 base and the V segment lost 2 bases, leaving 2 bases of the junction unmatched. CDR3 length: 15 amino acids. The germline V gene encodes CDR1 SGDLS and CDR2 YYNGEE. The DNA for the CDR3 is TGTGCCAGCAGCGTTAGCGGGGTTTCCTACAATGAGCAGTTCTTC. Amino acid sequence: CASSVSGVSYNEQFF.

V and J are TRBV4-3 and TRBJ1-3; D ambiguous. Germline CDR1 and CDR2: LGHNA and YSLEER. V was trimmed by 2 bases and J by 3 bases, leaving 2 bases between them. The CDR3 length is 12 residues. The CDR3 loop reads CASSQSGNTIYF. CDR3 nucleotide sequence: TGCGCCAGCAGCCAAAGTGGAAACACCATATATTTT.

The chain couples TRBV10-2 to TRBJ1-1, with no clear D. Germline values: CDR1 WSHSY, CDR2 SAAADI. The CDR3 consists of 13 residues. The V end lost 3 bases, the J end lost 0 bases, and 5 bases lay between the germline ends. This CDR3 reads CASSDILNTEAFF. CDR3 sequence (DNA): TGCGCCAGCAGTGATATACTGAACACTGAAGCTTTCTTT.

The chain recombines TRBV6-5 with TRBJ1-4; 9 bases agree with TRBD1. Unmatched junction bases numbered 8, after V lost 4 bases and J lost 8 bases. The CDR3 is 15 residues long. The germline V gene encodes CDR1 MNHEY and CDR2 SVGAGI. The CDR3 sequence: CASSLTGGRGEKLFF. The CDR3 bases are TGTGCCAGCAGTTTGACAGGGGGGAGAGGAGAAAAACTGTTTTTT.

This chain's CDR3 is CASSPISGTENTGELFF. The DNA of the CDR3 is TGCGCCAGCAGTCCCATCTCCGGGACAGAGAACACCGGGGAGCTGTTTTTT. V gene TRBV10-1 combines with J gene TRBJ2-2; 7 bases agree with TRBD1. With V trimmed by 5 bases and J by 1 base, 10 bases remained unmatched. Germline CDR1 WNHNN, CDR2 SYGVQD (reference sequence). This CDR3 has 17 residues.

The CDR3 region is CASIRDRGWETQYF. CDR3 in DNA: TGTGCCAGCATAAGGGACAGGGGGTGGGAGACCCAGTACTTC. This sequence joins TRBV2 and TRBJ2-5; 11 bases match TRBD1. CDR3 length equals 14 residues. Germline loops: CDR1 SNHLY, CDR2 FYNNEI. J gave up 5 bases and V 7 bases, and 6 bases lay outside the gene matches.

The genes are TRBV5-5 and TRBJ2-2; TRBD1 or TRBD2 may be the D gene (6 bases each). Trimming stripped 2 bases from V and 3 bases from J, with 11 bases between. The germline V gene has CDR1 SGHKS and CDR2 YYEKEE (reference sequence). The CDR3 sequence is 15 residues long. The DNA for the CDR3 is TGTGCCAGCAGCTTCGGGGGCGCGGACACCGGGGAGCTGTTTTTT. Its protein product is CASSFGGADTGELFF.

V usage is TRBV7-9 and J usage is TRBJ2-3, with 8 bases lining up with TRBD2. The CDR3 contains 14 residues. V lost 5 bases, J lost 6 bases, and 7 bases stayed unmatched. The germline CDR1 and CDR2 sequences are SEHNR and FQNEAQ (reference sequence). The CDR3 bases are TGTGCCAGCAGCCCCCGGGGGGGCTGGGATACGCAGTATTTT. This codes for CASSPRGGWDTQYF.

This chain connects TRBV2 to TRBJ2-3; D remains unclear. The germline V gene encodes CDR1 SNHLY and CDR2 FYNNEI. V lost 4 bases to trimming and J lost 6 bases, with 14 bases between them. The CDR3 is 14 amino acids. The CDR3 bases are TGTGCCAGCAGTGCAGCCCAGAGAGGTGATACGCAGTATTTT. It codes for CASSAAQRGDTQYF.

The chain has TRBV7-8 and TRBJ2-7; D may be TRBD1 or TRBD2 (5 bases each). Germline V lookup: CDR1 SGHVS, CDR2 FQNEAQ. V lost 5 bases and J 0 bases, leaving 11 bases between the germline ends. The CDR3 is made up of 14 amino acids. The DNA of the CDR3 is TGTGCCAGCAGCCCCGGGACCAGCTCCTACGAGCAGTACGTC. This codes for CASSPGTSSYEQYV.

The chain has TRBV5-6 and TRBJ2-7; 12 bases are a match to TRBD1. The V and J ends lost 3 bases and 7 bases, in that order; junction bases with no gene match: 11. The length of the CDR3 is 16 residues. Germline CDR1 is SGHDT and CDR2 is YYEEEE. CDR3 bases: TGTGCCAGCAGCTACAGAACGGGACAGGGGGCAAGGGAGCAGTACGTC. The encoded protein is CASSYRTGQGAREQYV.